This entry lists 32 T cell receptor beta chains sequenced from one sample in a study of T-cell reconstitution after alpha-beta-depleted transplantation in children. Unique molecular identifiers were incorporated when the TCRbeta library was constructed. TCRdb processed the PCR reads anew with MiXCR; each CDR3 protein has one entry. The repertoire holds some 200,000 distinct CDR3 sequences, with approximately 10% as singletons. The source was PBMCs, collected before TCRalphabeta/CD19-depleted stem cell transplant. These receptors all stem from a child in the first two years of life with acute myeloid leukemia, due to receive a stem cell transplant.

This clonotype was found many times. The rearrangement links TRBV15 to TRBJ2-7, with D possibly being TRBD1 (5 bases). The CDR3 has 12 residues. Trimming shortened V by 2 bases and J by 5 bases, and 7 bases separated the two germline ends. Germline V lookup: CDR1 LNHNV, CDR2 YYDKDF (reference sequence). The CDR3 nucleotides read TGTGCCACCAGCAGACAGGGCCACGAGCAGTACTTC. This gives the protein CATSRQGHEQYF.

This clonotype came up many times. The CDR3 nucleotides are TGTGCCAGCAGCTTGCAGCGGGAGTACAATGAGCAGTTCTTC. This encodes CASSLQREYNEQFF. The J gene is TRBJ2-1, the V gene TRBV7-9; 8 bases match TRBD2. The CDR3 spans 14 residues. V lost 3 bases and J lost 4; bases outside the gene matches: 2. The germline gives CDR1 SEHNR, CDR2 FQNEAQ (reference sequence). The full variable domain, its missing parts supplied by reference TRBV7-9 and TRBJ2-1, is DTGVSQNPRHKITKRGQNVTFRCDPISEHNRLYWYRQTLGQGPEFLTYFQNEAQLEKSRLLSDRFSAERPKGSFSTLEIQRTEQGDSAMYLCASSLQREYNEQFFGPGTRLTVL.

The chain joins TRBV24-1 to TRBJ1-1, with 11 positions matching TRBD1. There are 15 residues in the CDR3. Trimming took 2 bases from V and 5 from J; bases not matched to a gene: 3. Germline assignment: CDR1 KGHDR and CDR2 SFDVKD. CDR3 region: CATSDSGQGDTEAFF. The CDR3 nucleotides read TGTGCCACCAGTGATTCGGGACAGGGGGATACTGAAGCTTTCTTT.

In this sample, this clonotype turned up many times. The chain uses TRBV20-1 and TRBJ1-1; tentative D call: TRBD1 (6 bases). The CDR3 runs 14 residues. Trimming cost V 0 bases and J 3 bases, with 11 bases left between them. Per the germline V gene, CDR1 is DFQATT and CDR2 is SNEGSKA (reference sequence). The CDR3 DNA sequence: TGCAGTGCTAGAGAGGGGGCTAGGGACACTGAAGCTTTCTTT. Encoded protein: CSAREGARDTEAFF.

In this sample, this clonotype turned up many times. This chain connects TRBV4-1 to TRBJ1-6; D is undetermined. Germline assignment: CDR1 MGHRA and CDR2 YSYEKL. With 4 bases removed from V and 8 bases from J, the gap between germline ends came to 9 bases. This CDR3 has 13 residues. CDR3 residues: CASSLAGDSPLHF. The CDR3 DNA is TGCGCCAGCAGCCTGGCCGGGGATTCACCCCTCCACTTT.

This clonotype was seen ten or more times. The gene calls are TRBV24-1 and TRBJ2-7, with 9 bases aligning to TRBD2. The CDR3 sequence is 15 residues long. Germline V gives CDR1 KGHDR, CDR2 SFDVKD. V was clipped by 4 bases and J by 3 bases; unmatched bases: 6. CDR3 protein: CATSEGGRANYEQYF. Written as DNA, the CDR3 is TGTGCCACCAGTGAGGGCGGGAGGGCCAACTACGAGCAGTACTTC.

This clonotype was seen a few times. The chain couples TRBV19 to TRBJ1-5, with 8 bases aligning to TRBD1. This CDR3 is built from 15 residues. V lost 2 bases to trimming and J lost 4 bases; unmatched junction nucleotides: 4. Germline loops: CDR1 LNHDA, CDR2 SQIVND (reference sequence). The CDR3 here is CASSIYWTGNQPQHF. The CDR3 DNA reads TGTGCCAGTAGTATATATTGGACAGGGAATCAGCCCCAGCATTTT. Using reference TRBV19 and TRBJ1-5 for the parts outside the CDR3, the full variable domain is DGGITQSPKYLFRKEGQNVTLSCEQNLNHDAMYWYRQDPGQGLRLIYYSQIVNDFQKGDIAEGYSVSREKKESFPLTVTSAQKNPTAFYLCASSIYWTGNQPQHFGDGTRLSIL.

This clonotype was detected ten times or more. The rearrangement uses TRBV5-4 and TRBJ2-5, with 8 positions matching TRBD1. After removal of 3 bases from V and 5 bases from J, the junction contained 3 bases not matched to a gene. There are 13 residues in the CDR3. Germline V gene sequence: CDR1 SGHNT, CDR2 YYREEE (reference sequence). The CDR3 here is CASSSTGAETQYF. Written as DNA, the CDR3 is TGTGCCAGCAGCTCGACAGGGGCGGAGACCCAGTACTTC.

This clonotype occurred a few times. The genes are TRBV12-3 or TRBV12-4 and TRBJ2-1; D is undetermined. Trimming cost V 1 base and J 8 bases, with 15 bases left between them. This CDR3 spans 15 amino acids. The CDR3 DNA follows: TGTGCCAGCAGTTTAGGGGCAGCGCTTGAGTATGAGCAGTTCTTC. This encodes CASSLGAALEYEQFF.

This clonotype was found many times. This sequence joins TRBV5-6 and TRBJ2-5, with 7 positions matching TRBD1. Trimming took 0 bases from V and 9 from J; bases not matched to a gene: 8. Per germline, CDR1 SGHDT and CDR2 YYEEEE. The CDR3 is made up of 14 amino acids. The CDR3 coding sequence is TGTGCCAGCAGCTTGGGAGACAGGGTTCGTCCCCAGTACTTC. Protein: CASSLGDRVRPQYF.

This clonotype appeared many times. One junction end does not reproduce the germline sequence, and a read error may be involved. The chain is built from TRBV5-4 and TRBJ2-2, with 10 bases identical to TRBD2. The CDR3 spans 16 residues. Germline V lookup: CDR1 SGHNT, CDR2 YYREEE (reference sequence). The CDR3 bases are TGCGCCAGCAGCTCACGGACTAGCGGAAACACCGGGGAGCTGTTTTTT. Translating it yields CASSSRTSGNTGELFF. Drawing the rest from reference TRBV5-4 and TRBJ2-2, the complete variable domain is ETGVTQSPTHLIKTRGQQVTLRCSSQSGHNTVSWYQQALGQGPQFIFQYYREEENGRGNFPPRFSGLQFPNYSSELNVNALELDDSALYLCASSSRTSGNTGELFFGEGSRLTVL.

This clonotype was counted many times. V usage is TRBV4-1 and J usage is TRBJ2-5, with TRBD2 matching over 8 bases. CDR3 length: 17 amino acids. Per germline, CDR1 MGHRA and CDR2 YSYEKL. After removal of 1 base from V and 3 bases from J, the junction contained 10 bases not matched to a gene. The CDR3 region is CASSQVGVAGPKETQYF. In DNA, the CDR3 is TGCGCCAGCAGCCAAGTGGGAGTAGCGGGACCAAAAGAGACCCAGTACTTC.

This clonotype was seen at least ten times. The chain employs TRBV4-1 and TRBJ1-6, with 10 positions matching TRBD1. The ends lost 2 bases at V and 10 bases at J; junction bases unmatched: 14. Germline values: CDR1 MGHRA, CDR2 YSYEKL. There are 18 residues in the CDR3. CDR3 protein: CASSQSPLPGQGSSPLHF. The CDR3 bases are TGCGCCAGCAGCCAAAGCCCTCTACCGGGACAGGGGAGCTCACCCCTCCACTTT.

The sample holds many counts of this clonotype. V is TRBV4-3 and J is TRBJ2-2; 10 nucleotides agree with TRBD2. The J segment lost 6 bases and the V segment lost 0 bases, leaving 7 bases of the junction unmatched. Germline assignment: CDR1 LGHNA and CDR2 YSLEER. The CDR3 runs 17 residues. The CDR3 sequence: CASSQDGLAGEAGELFF. The CDR3 nucleotides read TGCGCCAGCAGCCAAGATGGCCTAGCGGGAGAGGCCGGGGAGCTGTTTTTT.

This clonotype has a count of ten or more. The J gene is TRBJ2-5, the V gene TRBV11-2; D not resolved. Trimming cost V 1 base and J 1 base, with 7 bases left between them. Looked up from germline, CDR1 is SGHAT and CDR2 is FQNNGV. The CDR3 loop spans 14 amino acids. This CDR3 is CASSLGQIQETQYF. CDR3 in DNA: TGTGCCAGCAGCTTAGGGCAGATCCAAGAGACCCAGTACTTC.

The V gene is TRBV21-1, the J gene TRBJ2-7. TRBV21-1 is flagged as a pseudogene. The CDR3 covers 14 residues. The CDR3 bases are TGTGCCAGCTCTATCGGCAGGGCGCTCTACGAGCAGTACTTC. Amino acids: CASSIGRALYEQYF.

The rearrangement joins TRBV29-1 to TRBJ2-5; D may match TRBD1 or TRBD2 (6 bases each). From germline, CDR1 is SQVTM and CDR2 ANQGSEA. Trimming removed 6 bases from V and 4 bases from J, with 15 bases in between. This CDR3 comprises 13 residues. In DNA form, the CDR3 reads TGCAGCGTCCCCAAGGGGGGCAGAGAGACCCAGTACTTC. Translating it yields CSVPKGGRETQYF.

The V gene is TRBV12-3 or TRBV12-4, the J gene TRBJ2-7; perhaps TRBD2 as D (6 bases). This CDR3 has 15 amino acids. Trimming pared 6 bases from V and 3 bases from J, leaving 18 bases between. CDR3 DNA sequence: TGTGCCAGCAGACTTGCTGGGGCGGGAAACTACGAGCAGTACTTC. This sequence encodes CASRLAGAGNYEQYF.

This clonotype came up many times. The V call is TRBV12-3 or TRBV12-4, the J call TRBJ1-5, with D maybe TRBD1 (6 bases). The length of the CDR3 is 14 residues. The V gene lost 2 bases and the J gene lost 6 bases, with 11 bases spanning the gap. CDR3 region: CASSLNGGVQPQHF. Written as DNA, the CDR3 is TGTGCCAGCAGTTTAAACGGGGGCGTTCAGCCCCAGCATTTT.

V gene TRBV7-6 combines with J gene TRBJ2-1; possible D gene TRBD1, 6 bases. The germline CDR1 and CDR2 sequences are SGHVS and FNYEAQ. The CDR3 covers 14 residues. V was pared by 5 bases and J by 6 bases, with 14 bases between. The CDR3 sequence is CASSPQGKGNEQFF. The CDR3 DNA reads as TGTGCCAGCAGCCCCCAGGGGAAGGGCAATGAGCAGTTCTTC.

This clonotype was recorded at least ten times. The chain couples TRBV29-1 to TRBJ2-7; tentatively, D is TRBD1 or TRBD2 (6 bases each). The CDR3 covers 12 residues. The V gene lost 6 bases and the J gene lost 5 bases, with 14 bases spanning the gap. CDR1 and CDR2 from the germline V gene are SQVTM and ANQGSEA. CDR3 loop: CSVLVGGHEQYF. CDR3 nucleotides: TGCAGCGTCCTGGTGGGGGGCCACGAGCAGTACTTC.

The sample holds many counts of this clonotype. The chain couples TRBV6-5 to TRBJ1-2; D gene unclear. Trimming shortened V by 2 bases and J by 8 bases, and 15 bases separated the two germline ends. Per the germline V gene, CDR1 is MNHEY and CDR2 is SVGAGI. CDR3 length: 14 residues. CDR3 in amino acids: CASSYETPGGGYTF. CDR3 DNA sequence: TGTGCCAGCAGTTACGAGACACCGGGCGGCGGCTACACCTTC.

This chain connects TRBV3-1 to TRBJ2-5; TRBD2 aligns across 11 bases. The CDR3 runs 15 residues. Germline V lookup: CDR1 LGHDT, CDR2 YNNKEL (reference sequence). V lost 11 bases, J lost 7 bases, and 15 bases stayed unmatched. Written as DNA, the CDR3 is TGTGCCTGCTGCCAAGAGACTAGCGGGATAGGGACCCAGTACTTC. Translated: CACCQETSGIGTQYF.

In regard to this clonotype: A read error may be the cause here, since a much bigger clone is one base away. The chain links TRBV5-6 to TRBJ2-5; 8 bases line up with TRBD2. CDR3 size: 15 residues. V was clipped by 0 bases and J by 4 bases; unmatched bases: 5. Germline V gene data show CDR1 as SGHDT and CDR2 as YYEEEE. This CDR3 is CASSLVAGTRETQYF. As DNA, the CDR3 is TGTGCCAGCAGCTTGGTAGCGGGGACCCGAGAGACCCAGTACTTC.

In its sample, this clonotype was seen many times. This rearrangement joins TRBV28 to TRBJ2-3, with D hard to call. The CDR3 runs to 16 residues. Germline loops: CDR1 MDHEN, CDR2 SYDVKM. Trimming cost V 1 base and J 2 bases, with 13 bases left between them. The CDR3, as DNA: TGTGCCAGCAGTTTATTGGGCCCCCCTTTCACAGATACGCAGTATTTT. It is translated as CASSLLGPPFTDTQYF.

This clonotype was counted at least ten times. This sequence joins TRBV21-1 and TRBJ2-1; TRBD2 was called by the table and not checked on the DNA. TRBV21-1 is a listed pseudogene. CDR3 length equals 18 residues. CDR3 in DNA: TGTGCCAGCAGCAAAGAAGGGAGCGGGGCCAGCTCCTACAATGAGCAGTTCTTC. Translation gives CASSKEGSGASSYNEQFF.

This clonotype was seen many times. The rearrangement uses TRBV3-1 and TRBJ1-2; TRBD1 is a possible D gene (5 bases). The V gene lost 3 bases and the J gene lost 5 bases, with 16 bases spanning the gap. CDR3 length equals 15 residues. The germline V gene encodes CDR1 LGHDT and CDR2 YNNKEL (reference sequence). CDR3 coding DNA: TGTGCCAGCAGCCATAGAGGGGTTGGGGGATATGGCTACACCTTC. Its translation is CASSHRGVGGYGYTF.

This clonotype was picked up many times. This chain uses TRBV14 with TRBJ2-7; D not certain. The CDR3 extends over 14 amino acids. V was cut by 0 bases and J by 3 bases, with 9 bases left in between. Germline CDR1 is SGHDN and CDR2 is FVKESK. Here the CDR3 reads CASSQEFGYYEQYF. The CDR3 bases are TGTGCCAGCAGCCAAGAGTTCGGATACTACGAGCAGTACTTC.

This clonotype was observed at least ten times. V is TRBV30 and J is TRBJ2-1, with 9 bases that match TRBD2. The CDR3 covers 17 residues. Unmatched junction bases numbered 14, after V lost 0 bases and J lost 8 bases. The V gene's germline CDR1 is GTSNPN and CDR2 SVGIG (reference sequence). CDR3: CAWSVLPSGAPEHEQFF. For the CDR3, the DNA is TGTGCCTGGAGTGTACTCCCTAGCGGGGCCCCCGAGCATGAGCAGTTCTTC.

This clonotype was found many times. The chain recombines TRBV7-2 with TRBJ1-1; D gene unclear. This CDR3 has 14 residues. CDR1 and CDR2 (germline): SGHTA, FQGNSA. Trimming took 2 bases from V and 2 from J, leaving 9 bases between them. CDR3 coding DNA: TGTGCCAGCAGCTTAATCCGGGGAAACACTGAAGCTTTCTTT. This codes for CASSLIRGNTEAFF. Using reference TRBV7-2 and TRBJ1-1 for the parts outside the CDR3, the full variable domain is GAGVSQSPSNKVTEKGKDVELRCDPISGHTALYWYRQSLGQGLEFLIYFQGNSAPDKSGLPSDRFSAERTGGSVSTLTIQRTQQEDSAVYLCASSLIRGNTEAFFGQGTRLTVV.

The sample holds a few counts of this clonotype. A much larger clone sits a single nucleotide away, making a read error possible. This sequence joins TRBV11-2 and TRBJ2-2; possibly TRBD1 for D (6 bases). The CDR3 has 14 amino acids. CDR1 and CDR2 from the germline V gene are SGHAT and FQNNGV. Deletions cut 6 bases from V and 6 bases from J, with 14 bases between. The CDR3 loop reads CASRATDSPGELFF. In DNA, the CDR3 is TGTGCCAGCAGGGCCACGGACAGCCCCGGGGAGCTGTTTTTT.

This clonotype was counted a few times. The chain joins TRBV18 to TRBJ1-1, with D tentatively TRBD1 (5 bases). Between the trimmed V and J ends, which lost 2 bases and 5 bases, there was a span of 21 bases. The CDR3 totals 17 residues. Germline V lookup: CDR1 KGHSH, CDR2 LQKENI. CDR3 residues: CASSPSSSGGGGTEAFF. DNA for the CDR3: TGTGCCAGCTCACCATCGTCCTCCGGTGGGGGGGGGACTGAAGCTTTCTTT.